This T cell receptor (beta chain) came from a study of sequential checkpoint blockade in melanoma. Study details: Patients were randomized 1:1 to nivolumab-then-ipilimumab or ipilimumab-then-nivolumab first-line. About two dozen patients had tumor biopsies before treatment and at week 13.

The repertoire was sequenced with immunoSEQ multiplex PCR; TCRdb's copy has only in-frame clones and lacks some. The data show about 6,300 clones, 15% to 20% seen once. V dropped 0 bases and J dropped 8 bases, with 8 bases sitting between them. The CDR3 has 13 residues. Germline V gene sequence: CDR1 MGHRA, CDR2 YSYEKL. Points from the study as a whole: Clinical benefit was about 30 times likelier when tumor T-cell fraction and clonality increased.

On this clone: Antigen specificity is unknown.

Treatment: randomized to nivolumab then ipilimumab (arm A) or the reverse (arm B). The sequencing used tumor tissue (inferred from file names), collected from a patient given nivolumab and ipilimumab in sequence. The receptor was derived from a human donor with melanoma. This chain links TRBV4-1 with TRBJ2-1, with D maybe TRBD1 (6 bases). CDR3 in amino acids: CASSQDQGYEQFF. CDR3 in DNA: TGCGCCAGCAGCCAAGATCAGGGGTATGAGCAGTTCTTC.